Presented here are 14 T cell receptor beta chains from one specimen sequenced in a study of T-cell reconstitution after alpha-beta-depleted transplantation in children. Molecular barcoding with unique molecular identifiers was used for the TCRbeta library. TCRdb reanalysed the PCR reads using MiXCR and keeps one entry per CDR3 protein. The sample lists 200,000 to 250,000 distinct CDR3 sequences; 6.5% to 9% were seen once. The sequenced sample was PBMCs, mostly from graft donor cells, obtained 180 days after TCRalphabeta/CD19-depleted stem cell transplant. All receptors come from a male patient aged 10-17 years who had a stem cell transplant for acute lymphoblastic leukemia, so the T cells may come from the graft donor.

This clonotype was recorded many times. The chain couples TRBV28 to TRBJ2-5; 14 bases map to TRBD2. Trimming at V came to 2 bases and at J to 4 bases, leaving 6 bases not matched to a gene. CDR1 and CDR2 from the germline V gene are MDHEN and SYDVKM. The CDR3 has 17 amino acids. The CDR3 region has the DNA TGTGCCAGCAGTTTACGACTAGCGGGAGGGCCGGGAGAGACCCAGTACTTC. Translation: CASSLRLAGGPGETQYF.

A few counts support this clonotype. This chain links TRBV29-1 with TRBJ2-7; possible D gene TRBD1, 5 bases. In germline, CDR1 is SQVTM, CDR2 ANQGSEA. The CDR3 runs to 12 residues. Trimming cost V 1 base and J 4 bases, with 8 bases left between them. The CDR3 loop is CSVEVRGYEQYF. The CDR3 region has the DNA TGCAGCGTTGAAGTAAGGGGTTACGAGCAGTACTTC.

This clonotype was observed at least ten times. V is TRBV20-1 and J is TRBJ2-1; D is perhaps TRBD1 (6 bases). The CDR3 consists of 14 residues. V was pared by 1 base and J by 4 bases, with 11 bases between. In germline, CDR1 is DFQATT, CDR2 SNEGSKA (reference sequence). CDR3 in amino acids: CSARARTAYNEQFF. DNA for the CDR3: TGCAGTGCTAGAGCCCGGACAGCTTACAATGAGCAGTTCTTC.

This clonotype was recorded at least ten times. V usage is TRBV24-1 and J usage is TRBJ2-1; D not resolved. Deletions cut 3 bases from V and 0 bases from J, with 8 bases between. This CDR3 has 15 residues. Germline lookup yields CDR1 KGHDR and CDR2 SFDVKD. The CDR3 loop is CATSDVSSSYNEQFF. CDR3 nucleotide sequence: TGTGCCACCAGTGATGTTAGTAGCTCCTACAATGAGCAGTTCTTC.

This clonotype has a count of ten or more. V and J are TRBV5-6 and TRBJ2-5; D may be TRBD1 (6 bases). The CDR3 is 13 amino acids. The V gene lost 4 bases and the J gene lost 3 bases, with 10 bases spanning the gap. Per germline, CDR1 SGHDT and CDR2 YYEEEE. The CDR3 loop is CASSRRQEETQYF. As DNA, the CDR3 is TGTGCCAGCAGCAGACGACAGGAAGAGACCCAGTACTTC.

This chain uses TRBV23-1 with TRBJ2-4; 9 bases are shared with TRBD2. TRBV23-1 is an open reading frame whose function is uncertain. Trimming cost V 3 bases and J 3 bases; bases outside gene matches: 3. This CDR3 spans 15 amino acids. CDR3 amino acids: CASSHQREVKNIQYF. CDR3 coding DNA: TGCGCCAGCAGTCATCAGCGGGAGGTCAAAAACATTCAGTACTTC.

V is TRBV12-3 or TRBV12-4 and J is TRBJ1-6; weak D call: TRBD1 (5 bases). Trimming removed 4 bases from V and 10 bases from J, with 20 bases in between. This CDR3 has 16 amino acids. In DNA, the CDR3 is TGTGCCAGCAGTTCCTCTTCCGGGACGAGCCCCTCACCCCTCCACTTT. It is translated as CASSSSSGTSPSPLHF.

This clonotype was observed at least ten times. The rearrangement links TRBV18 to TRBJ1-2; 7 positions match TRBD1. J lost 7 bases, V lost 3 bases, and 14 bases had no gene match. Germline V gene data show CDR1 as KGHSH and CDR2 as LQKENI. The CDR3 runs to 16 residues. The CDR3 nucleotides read TGTGCCAGCTCACCTATGACAGGGAAGAGGGCGCCTGGCTACACCTTC. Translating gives CASSPMTGKRAPGYTF. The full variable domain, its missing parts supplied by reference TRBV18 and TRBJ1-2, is NAGVMQNPRHLVRRRGQEARLRCSPMKGHSHVYWYRQLPEEGLKFMVYLQKENIIDESGMPKERFSAEFPKEGPSILRIQQVVRGDSAAYFCASSPMTGKRAPGYTFGSGTRLTVV.

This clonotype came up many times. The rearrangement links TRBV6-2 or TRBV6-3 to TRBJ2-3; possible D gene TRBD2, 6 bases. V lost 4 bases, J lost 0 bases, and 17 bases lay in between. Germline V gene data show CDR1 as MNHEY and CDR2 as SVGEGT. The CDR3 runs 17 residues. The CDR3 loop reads CASSFLSGAVSTDTQYF. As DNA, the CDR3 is TGTGCCAGCAGTTTCCTTAGCGGTGCAGTTAGCACAGATACGCAGTATTTT.

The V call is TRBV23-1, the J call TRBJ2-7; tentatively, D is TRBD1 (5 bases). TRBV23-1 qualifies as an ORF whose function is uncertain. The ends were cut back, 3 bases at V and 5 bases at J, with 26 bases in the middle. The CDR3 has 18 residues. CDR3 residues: CASSQLIPGKFKGDEQYF. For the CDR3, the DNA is TGCGCCAGCAGTCAGCTTATCCCAGGGAAATTTAAAGGGGACGAGCAGTACTTC.

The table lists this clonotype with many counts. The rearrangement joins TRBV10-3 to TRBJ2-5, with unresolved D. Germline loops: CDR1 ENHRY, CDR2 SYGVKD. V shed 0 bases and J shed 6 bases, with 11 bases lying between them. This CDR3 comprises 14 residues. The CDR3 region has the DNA TGTGCCATCAGTGAGTCTCGATCTCAGCAGACCCAGTACTTC. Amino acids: CAISESRSQQTQYF.

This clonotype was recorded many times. This chain's CDR3 is CASSGGSPDQPQHF. CDR3 nucleotides: TGCGCCAGCAGCGGGGGATCCCCTGATCAGCCCCAGCATTTT. J is TRBJ1-5 and V is TRBV5-1, with a tentative D call TRBD1 (5 bases). This CDR3 is 14 amino acids long. The ends were cut back, 4 bases at V and 5 bases at J, with 13 bases in the middle. Germline CDR1 reads SGHRS; CDR2 reads YFSETQ.

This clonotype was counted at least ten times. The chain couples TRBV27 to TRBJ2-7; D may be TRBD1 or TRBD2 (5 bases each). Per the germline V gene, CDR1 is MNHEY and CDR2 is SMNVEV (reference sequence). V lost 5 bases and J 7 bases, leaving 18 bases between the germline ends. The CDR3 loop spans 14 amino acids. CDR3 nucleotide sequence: TGTGCCAGCAGTGGACTCAGGGAGTCTGGGGAGCAGTACTTC. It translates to CASSGLRESGEQYF.

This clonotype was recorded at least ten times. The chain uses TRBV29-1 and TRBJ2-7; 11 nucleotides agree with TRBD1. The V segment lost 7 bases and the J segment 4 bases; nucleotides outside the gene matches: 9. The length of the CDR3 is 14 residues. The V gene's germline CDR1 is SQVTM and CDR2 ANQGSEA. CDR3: CSAGPGQGVYEQYF. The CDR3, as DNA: TGCAGCGCGGGACCGGGACAGGGGGTTTACGAGCAGTACTTC.